The 28 T cell receptor beta chains below come from one sample, sequenced in a study of OX40 agonist ivuxolimab in advanced cancers. Libraries were built with the immunoSEQ multiplex PCR assay. Imported from immuneACCESS, the table was reduced by TCRdb to in-frame sequences with V and J called. These copies leave out some clones; in studies compared against another copy, an unresolved V gene accounts for under half, and the cause of the remainder is not known. The sample profile shows 80,000 to 95,000 clones; about 88% of them were found once. In total, the top ten clones hold 1.5% to 2% of the sample. The source material was CD4+ or CD8+ T cells sorted from blood, sampled in a trial of the OX40 agonist ivuxolimab. The receptors come from an adult with an advanced solid tumor such as melanoma, head and neck, liver or kidney cancer.

The chain combines TRBV2 with TRBJ2-5; D might be TRBD1 or TRBD2, each matching 5 bases. Trimming removed 6 bases from V and 0 bases from J, with 11 bases in between. The CDR3 is 14 amino acids. Germline V gene sequence: CDR1 SNHLY, CDR2 FYNNEI. CDR3 region: CASRGRTYQETQYF. The CDR3 DNA reads as TGTGCCAGCAGGGGACGGACCTACCAAGAGACCCAGTACTTC. The full variable domain, in which reference TRBV2 and TRBJ2-5 provide the parts outside the CDR3, is EPEVTQTPSHQVTQMGQEVILRCVPISNHLYFYWYRQILGQKVEFLVSFYNNEISEKSEIFDDQFSVERPDGSNFTLKIRSTKLEDSAMYFCASRGRTYQETQYFGPGTRLLVL.

CDR3 loop: CASSPRQGAEEQYF. In DNA form, the CDR3 reads TGTGCCAGCTCACCTAGACAGGGGGCGGAAGAGCAGTACTTC. The chain combines TRBV18 with TRBJ2-7; 10 bases match TRBD1. Germline V lookup: CDR1 KGHSH, CDR2 LQKENI. CDR3 length: 14 amino acids. V dropped 3 bases and J dropped 7; count of bases not matched to a gene: 6. Combining the CDR3 with reference TRBV18 and TRBJ2-7 gives the whole variable domain NAGVMQNPRHLVRRRGQEARLRCSPMKGHSHVYWYRQLPEEGLKFMVYLQKENIIDESGMPKERFSAEFPKEGPSILRIQQVVRGDSAAYFCASSPRQGAEEQYFGPGTRLTVT.

V is TRBV28 and J is TRBJ1-5, with no clear D. This CDR3 has 13 amino acids. V shed 7 bases and J shed 3 bases, with 10 bases lying between them. Germline V gives CDR1 MDHEN, CDR2 SYDVKM. The CDR3, as DNA: TGTGCCAGCACCCGGACGTTCAATCAGCCCCAGCATTTT. This translates into CASTRTFNQPQHF.

The V gene is TRBV18, the J gene TRBJ1-2, with 9 bases matching TRBD1. This CDR3 is 15 amino acids long. V was pared by 3 bases and J by 6 bases, with 8 bases of the junction left unmatched. Germline V gene lookup returns CDR1 KGHSH and CDR2 LQKENI. The DNA of the CDR3 is TGTGCCAGCTCACCTAACCCCCGGGACAGGGATGGCTACACCTTC. Translating gives CASSPNPRDRDGYTF. Filled out from reference TRBV18 and TRBJ1-2, the complete variable domain reads NAGVMQNPRHLVRRRGQEARLRCSPMKGHSHVYWYRQLPEEGLKFMVYLQKENIIDESGMPKERFSAEFPKEGPSILRIQQVVRGDSAAYFCASSPNPRDRDGYTFGSGTRLTVV.

V is TRBV2 and J is TRBJ1-1; TRBD1 matches 8 bases. The CDR3 consists of 14 residues. Germline V gene lookup returns CDR1 SNHLY and CDR2 FYNNEI. The J segment lost 0 bases and the V segment lost 5 bases, leaving 2 bases of the junction unmatched. CDR3 sequence: CASSRTGMNTEAFF. The DNA of the CDR3 is TGTGCCAGCAGTAGGACAGGGATGAACACTGAAGCTTTCTTT.

The chain combines TRBV11-3 with TRBJ2-3; 8 bases map to TRBD2. CDR3 size: 14 residues. From germline, CDR1 is SGHNT and CDR2 YENEEA. The V segment lost 8 bases and the J segment 2 bases; nucleotides outside the gene matches: 6. The CDR3 is CASGTGGNTDTQYF. The CDR3 nucleotides are TGTGCCAGCGGAACGGGGGGGAACACAGATACGCAGTATTTT.

This clone has more than one count but fewer than ten. J is TRBJ1-2 and V is TRBV5-5; D gene unclear. V lost 2 bases and J 8 bases, leaving 16 bases between the germline ends. The CDR3 runs to 14 residues. Germline V gene lookup returns CDR1 SGHKS and CDR2 YYEKEE (reference sequence). The CDR3 reads CASSFPVAGEGYTF. The DNA of the CDR3 is TGTGCCAGCAGCTTTCCGGTGGCCGGGGAGGGCTACACCTTC.

This clone has a single count. The chain carries TRBV19 and TRBJ2-2, with D perhaps TRBD2 (6 bases). This CDR3 has 16 amino acids. Trimming removed 8 bases from V and 3 bases from J, with 19 bases in between. Germline CDR1 LNHDA, CDR2 SQIVND (reference sequence). This CDR3 is CASALRDRGYTGELFF. In DNA form, the CDR3 reads TGTGCCAGTGCGTTGCGGGATCGGGGCTACACCGGGGAGCTGTTTTTT. The whole variable domain, filled in from reference TRBV19 and TRBJ2-2, reads DGGITQSPKYLFRKEGQNVTLSCEQNLNHDAMYWYRQDPGQGLRLIYYSQIVNDFQKGDIAEGYSVSREKKESFPLTVTSAQKNPTAFYLCASALRDRGYTGELFFGEGSRLTVL.

V is TRBV18 and J is TRBJ1-5, with D perhaps TRBD1 (5 bases). The V end lost 3 bases, the J end lost 2 bases, and 14 bases lay between the germline ends. The germline CDR1 and CDR2 sequences are KGHSH and LQKENI. The CDR3 consists of 16 residues. The CDR3 DNA follows: TGTGCCAGCTCACCGGGGCAGACGGAGGGCAATCAGCCCCAGCATTTT. Amino acids: CASSPGQTEGNQPQHF.

The V call is TRBV7-3, the J call TRBJ2-5; TRBD1 might be the D (5 bases). V gave up 5 bases and J gave up 4 bases, with 14 bases separating them. The length of the CDR3 is 14 residues. Germline V gene lookup returns CDR1 SGHTA and CDR2 FQGTGA. In DNA, the CDR3 is TGTGCCAGCAGCATCAACCAGGGTTCAGAGACCCAGTACTTC. This sequence encodes CASSINQGSETQYF.

This sequence joins TRBV4-1 and TRBJ1-2; a possible D gene is TRBD1 (5 bases). The CDR3 covers 22 residues. V gave up 4 bases and J gave up 11 bases, with 44 bases separating them. Germline V gene data show CDR1 as MGHRA and CDR2 as YSYEKL. The DNA for the CDR3 is TGCGCCAGCAGCCCACTTCCCTTCATCGGGCGACGGGGCTACGGGTCCCCCTCGGGGTACACCTTC. Translating it yields CASSPLPFIGRRGYGSPSGYTF.

This chain uses TRBV4-1 with TRBJ2-1; 8 bases are a match to TRBD1. Germline V gives CDR1 MGHRA, CDR2 YSYEKL. The CDR3 sequence is 17 residues long. V shed 1 base and J 3 bases; nucleotides not matched to a gene: 8. This chain's CDR3 is CASSQGPGQAVYNEQFF. The CDR3 region has the DNA TGCGCCAGCAGCCAAGGTCCGGGACAGGCGGTCTACAATGAGCAGTTCTTC.

V usage is TRBV10-3 and J usage is TRBJ2-1; D ambiguous. This CDR3 spans 11 amino acids. Germline values: CDR1 ENHRY, CDR2 SYGVKD. The germline V and J ends were trimmed by 10 bases and 3 bases, with 7 bases remaining between them. This chain's CDR3 is CATERYNEQFF. The CDR3, as DNA: TGTGCCACCGAACGCTACAATGAGCAGTTCTTC.

V gene TRBV10-3 combines with J gene TRBJ1-1, with D uncertain. CDR1 and CDR2 from the germline V gene are ENHRY and SYGVKD. Trimming shortened V by 2 bases and J by 0 bases, and 10 bases separated the two germline ends. The CDR3 contains 15 residues. The CDR3 DNA sequence: TGTGCCATCAGTGAGCTCGGGCAGATGAACACTGAAGCTTTCTTT. Translation gives CAISELGQMNTEAFF.

The chain combines TRBV4-1 with TRBJ1-1, with unresolved D. CDR3 length: 15 amino acids. CDR1 is MGHRA, CDR2 YSYEKL, per germline. Trimming shortened V by 0 bases and J by 12 bases, and 20 bases separated the two germline ends. The CDR3 sequence is CASSQDQWGTRATFF. The CDR3 DNA follows: TGCGCCAGCAGCCAAGATCAGTGGGGTACCCGTGCAACTTTCTTT.

The chain employs TRBV5-1 and TRBJ2-6; 7 bases are a match to TRBD1. The length of the CDR3 is 16 residues. V shed 1 base, J shed 0 bases, and the junction held 1 base outside the gene matches. CDR1 and CDR2 from the germline V gene are SGHRS and YFSETQ. The CDR3 bases are TGCGCCAGCAGCTTGCAGGGGGACTCTGGGGCCAACGTCCTGACTTTC. Translating it yields CASSLQGDSGANVLTF.

The gene calls are TRBV6-5 and TRBJ1-1; D remains ambiguous. Trimming took 8 bases from V and 1 from J, leaving 11 bases between them. The germline gives CDR1 MNHEY, CDR2 SVGAGI. The CDR3 covers 13 residues. The CDR3 DNA follows: TGTGCCAGCCGGCGGGTATGGAACACTGAAGCTTTCTTT. Translating it yields CASRRVWNTEAFF.

The V call is TRBV30, the J call TRBJ1-1; perhaps TRBD1 as D (6 bases). The germline gives CDR1 GTSNPN, CDR2 SVGIG (reference sequence). Trimming pared 5 bases from V and 1 base from J, leaving 11 bases between. This CDR3 contains 13 residues. The CDR3 protein is CAWAVTGNTEAFF. The CDR3 DNA reads TGTGCCTGGGCCGTGACAGGGAACACTGAAGCTTTCTTT.

This chain connects TRBV6-5 to TRBJ1-2; 7 bases line up with TRBD1. The CDR3 extends over 13 amino acids. V shed 7 bases and J 4 bases; nucleotides not matched to a gene: 6. The germline gives CDR1 MNHEY, CDR2 SVGAGI. CDR3 bases: TGTGCCAGCACCAGGGGGGGTGGCTATGGCTACACCTTC. Encoded protein: CASTRGGGYGYTF.

The chain combines TRBV7-6 with TRBJ2-2; TRBD2 is a possible D gene (6 bases). Trimming took 4 bases from V and 1 from J, leaving 10 bases between them. The CDR3 has 15 residues. Germline V gene sequence: CDR1 SGHVS, CDR2 FNYEAQ. CDR3 DNA: TGTGCCAGCAGCTCCTCCGGGAGGAACACCGGGGAGCTGTTTTTT. This translates into CASSSSGRNTGELFF.

The rearrangement joins TRBV27 to TRBJ2-7; D may match TRBD1 or TRBD2 (5 bases each). The CDR3 covers 13 residues. CDR1 is MNHEY and CDR2 is SMNVEV in the germline V gene (reference sequence). V lost 4 bases and J 3 bases, leaving 10 bases between the germline ends. As DNA, the CDR3 is TGTGCCAGCAGTTCGGGACGGAACTACGAGCAGTACTTC. Translated: CASSSGRNYEQYF.

CDR3 bases: TGTGCCAGCAGCCCGATGCGGGTTAGCACAGATACGCAGTATTTT. Translating it yields CASSPMRVSTDTQYF. The rearrangement uses TRBV9 and TRBJ2-3, with D perhaps matching TRBD2 (5 bases). Germline CDR1 is SGDLS and CDR2 is YYNGEE. The ends were cut back, 4 bases at V and 0 bases at J, with 12 bases in the middle. This CDR3 has 15 amino acids.

CDR3 DNA: TGTGCCAGCAGCTTCCTAGACACGGCCGGAGAAAAACTGTTTTTT. Residues: CASSFLDTAGEKLFF. The rearrangement links TRBV5-5 to TRBJ1-4; D gene unclear. The V gene's germline CDR1 is SGHKS and CDR2 YYEKEE (reference sequence). This CDR3 is built from 15 residues. Trimming left V 2 bases short and J 8 bases short, with 16 bases between.

This clone was seen a few times. The rearrangement uses TRBV27 and TRBJ2-3; the match to TRBD2 covers 9 bases. From germline, CDR1 is MNHEY and CDR2 SMNVEV (reference sequence). CDR3 length: 14 residues. With V trimmed by 8 bases and J by 2 bases, 5 bases remained unmatched. CDR3 DNA sequence: TGTGCCAGCGGGCGGGGGGGCGACACAGATACGCAGTATTTT. This sequence encodes CASGRGGDTDTQYF.

This clone was seen a handful of times. The chain couples TRBV10-1 to TRBJ2-7; D might be TRBD1 (6 bases). The V gene lost 6 bases and the J gene lost 3 bases, with 15 bases spanning the gap. Germline CDR1 and CDR2: WNHNN and SYGVQD (reference sequence). The CDR3 is 14 amino acids. The CDR3 loop reads CASSKGQPFYEQYF. The CDR3 nucleotides read TGCGCCAGCAGCAAAGGACAGCCCTTCTACGAGCAGTACTTC.

This clone was seen more than once but under ten times. This chain uses TRBV6-4 with TRBJ1-1; weak D call: TRBD1 (5 bases). From germline, CDR1 is MRHNA and CDR2 SNTAGT. The CDR3 length is 13 residues. V gave up 4 bases and J gave up 10 bases, with 16 bases separating them. The CDR3 DNA follows: TGTGCCAGCAGTGTAAACCCCGTCGGGGGAGCTTTCTTT. Translating gives CASSVNPVGGAFF.

This sequence joins TRBV10-3 and TRBJ1-5; no clear D. This CDR3 is 12 amino acids long. V was clipped by 3 bases and J by 5 bases, with 5 bases between them. Germline values: CDR1 ENHRY, CDR2 SYGVKD. DNA for the CDR3: TGTGCCATCAGTGAACCCGATCAGCCCCAGCATTTT. Translating gives CAISEPDQPQHF.

This clone was counted a single time. The V call is TRBV7-3, the J call TRBJ1-5; tentative D call: TRBD1 (6 bases). The CDR3 sequence is 16 residues long. V lost 3 bases and J lost 1, with 13 bases in between. The germline V gene encodes CDR1 SGHTA and CDR2 FQGTGA. The CDR3 region is CASSLGGLSSNQPQHF. DNA of the CDR3: TGTGCCAGCAGCTTGGGGGGGCTGTCCAGCAATCAGCCCCAGCATTTT.